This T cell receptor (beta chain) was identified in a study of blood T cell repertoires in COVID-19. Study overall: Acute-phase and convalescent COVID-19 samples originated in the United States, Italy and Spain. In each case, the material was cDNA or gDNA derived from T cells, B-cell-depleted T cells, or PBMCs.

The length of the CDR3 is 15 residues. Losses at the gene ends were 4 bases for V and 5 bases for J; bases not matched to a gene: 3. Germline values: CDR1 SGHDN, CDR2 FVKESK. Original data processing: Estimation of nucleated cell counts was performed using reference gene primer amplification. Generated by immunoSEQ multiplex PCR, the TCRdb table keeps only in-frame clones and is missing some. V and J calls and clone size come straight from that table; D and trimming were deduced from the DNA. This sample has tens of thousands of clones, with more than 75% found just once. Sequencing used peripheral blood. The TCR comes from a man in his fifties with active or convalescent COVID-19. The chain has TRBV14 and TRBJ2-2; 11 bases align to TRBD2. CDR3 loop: CASSRLAGGTGELFF. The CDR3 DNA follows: TGTGCCAGCAGCCGGCTAGCGGGGGGAACCGGGGAGCTGTTTTTT.